A selection of T cell receptor beta chains follows, all from one sample in a study of T cell responses to AZD1222 COVID-19 vaccine. The method was immunoSEQ multiplex PCR; TCRdb's version includes in-frame clones alone and lacks a portion of them. The repertoire holds approximately 120,000 clones, with over 75% as singletons. Sequencing was performed on peripheral blood, taken on day 0 of AZD1222 vaccination. The receptors stem from an adult in good health. CDR3s include the opening cysteine and the closing phenylalanine or tryptophan. Each record gives: clone size, CDR3 length, D gene, V gene, J gene, CDR3 protein, CDR3 DNA. A D gene is named only where the DNA matches it firmly. Part of the rows lack a size; the others show once, few, many or a class for expanded clones.

>NA|13|NA|TRBV14|TRBJ2-1
CASSRTTPGEQFF
TGTGCCAGCAGCCGAACGACGCCGGGCGAGCAGTTCTTC
>NA|14|TRBD1|TRBV5-1|TRBJ2-7
CASSAVDRVVEQYF
TGCGCCAGCAGCGCGGTGGACAGGGTGGTCGAGCAGTACTTC
>NA|16|NA|TRBV18|TRBJ2-1
CASSPTSTSSYNEQFF
TGTGCCAGCTCACCCACTAGCACGAGCTCCTACAATGAGCAGTTCTTC
>NA|14|NA|TRBV30|TRBJ1-3
CAWSPGGTGNTIYF
TGTGCCTGGAGTCCTGGAGGGACTGGAAACACCATATATTTT
>NA|16|NA|TRBV27|TRBJ2-2
CASSRLGTLNTGELFF
TGTGCCAGCAGTAGGTTGGGGACCCTTAACACCGGGGAGCTGTTTTTT
>NA|17|NA|TRBV15|TRBJ1-6
CATSRDVGGSYNSPLHF
TGTGCCACCAGCAGAGATGTGGGGGGCTCCTATAATTCACCCCTCCACTTT
>few|13|NA|TRBV29-1|TRBJ1-1
CSVEDLRETEAFF
TGCAGCGTTGAAGATCTTCGGGAAACTGAAGCTTTCTTT
>NA|15|NA|TRBV14|TRBJ2-7
CASSQDGVEGREQYF
TGTGCCAGCAGCCAAGATGGTGTCGAGGGAAGAGAGCAGTACTTC
>NA|14|TRBD2|TRBV7-9|TRBJ2-1
CASPSGSSYNEQFF
TGTGCCAGTCCAAGCGGGAGCTCCTACAATGAGCAGTTCTTC
>NA|16|TRBD1|TRBV11-3|TRBJ2-4
CASSQDRAPSKNIQYF
TGTGCCAGCAGCCAGGACAGGGCTCCTTCCAAAAACATTCAGTACTTC
>NA|15|TRBD1|TRBV7-6|TRBJ2-1
CASSLGTGRAHEQFF
TGTGCCAGCAGCTTGGGGACAGGGAGGGCCCATGAGCAGTTCTTC
>NA|15|TRBD1|TRBV11-2|TRBJ1-6
CASRPITGDDSPLHF
TGTGCCAGCAGACCAATAACAGGGGACGATTCACCCCTCCACTTT
>NA|14|NA|TRBV4-3|TRBJ1-4
CASSQDRTNEKLFF
TGCGCCAGCAGCCAAGACAGGACTAATGAAAAACTGTTTTTT
>NA|15|TRBD2|TRBV9|TRBJ2-1
CASSVGLAGVNEQFF
TGTGCCAGCAGCGTAGGGTTAGCGGGAGTTAATGAGCAGTTCTTC
>NA|16|TRBD2|TRBV24-1|TRBJ2-1
CATSDRSSGSYNEQFF
TGTGCCACCAGTGACCGTTCTAGCGGGAGTTACAATGAGCAGTTCTTC
>few|14|NA|TRBV5-1|TRBJ1-2
CASSLEGTVYGYTF
TGCGCCAGCAGCTTGGAGGGGACGGTCTATGGCTACACCTTC
>NA|13|NA|TRBV10-3|TRBJ1-1
CAIKALSNTEAFF
TGTGCCATCAAAGCGCTTTCGAACACTGAAGCTTTCTTT
>once|15|TRBD2|TRBV5-5|TRBJ2-2
CASETSGRPTGELFF
TGTGCCAGCGAGACTAGCGGGAGGCCCACCGGGGAGCTGTTTTTT
>NA|13|NA|TRBV6-5|TRBJ2-5
CASTRGQQETQYF
TGTGCCAGCACCCGAGGACAGCAAGAGACCCAGTACTTC
>NA|14|TRBD1|TRBV28|TRBJ1-1
CASSWTGWSTEAFF
TGTGCCAGCAGTTGGACAGGTTGGAGCACTGAAGCTTTCTTT
>NA|19|NA|TRBV5-1|TRBJ2-3
CASSRQGDAKADSTDTQYF
TGCGCCAGCAGCAGACAAGGGGACGCCAAAGCGGACAGCACAGATACGCAGTATTTT
>NA|13|NA|TRBV10-2|TRBJ1-2
CASGLTPNYGYTF
TGCGCCAGCGGACTGACACCTAACTATGGCTACACCTTC
>once|12|NA|TRBV28|TRBJ2-7
CASSRQSWEQYF
TGTGCCAGCAGCCGACAGTCCTGGGAGCAGTACTTC
>NA|15|TRBD2|TRBV4-1|TRBJ2-5
CASSQEGGRTETQYF
TGCGCCAGCAGCCAAGAGGGCGGGAGGACTGAGACCCAGTACTTC
>NA|16|NA|TRBV6-2/TRBV6-3|TRBJ1-3
CASSGWGRSSGNTIYF
TGTGCCAGCAGTGGTTGGGGACGGAGCTCTGGAAACACCATATATTTT
>NA|16|TRBD2|TRBV10-3|TRBJ2-1
CAISDHEGAGGREQFF
TGTGCCATCAGTGATCACGAGGGAGCGGGAGGTCGTGAGCAGTTCTTC
>once|14|TRBD1|TRBV18|TRBJ1-2
CASSPPGGYYGYTF
TGTGCCAGCTCACCACCAGGGGGCTACTACGGCTACACCTTC
>NA|16|NA|TRBV25-1|TRBJ2-3
CASSPQGLSGRDTQYF
TGTGCCAGCAGTCCACAGGGTTTATCCGGCCGCGATACGCAGTATTTT
>NA|16|NA|TRBV5-8|TRBJ2-6
CASSLMWRSGANVLTF
TGTGCCAGCAGCTTGATGTGGCGCTCTGGGGCCAACGTCCTGACTTTC